This TCR beta chain was obtained from a study of blood T cell repertoires in COVID-19. As for the study in general: Spain, Italy and the United States supplied samples that represented acute and convalescent COVID-19. Sources were T cells, B-cell-depleted T cells, or PBMCs; the material itself was cDNA or gDNA.

In the authors' workflow: Using reference gene primer amplification, nucleated cell counts were estimated. Sequenced by immunoSEQ multiplex PCR; TCRdb stores in-frame clones only, minus some. V and J calls plus clone size are reproduced from that table; the DNA served to infer D and trimming. The sample includes approximately 250,000 clones, around four fifths of them seen just once. CDR1 and CDR2 (germline): LNHDA, SQIVND (reference sequence). J gave up 3 bases and V 6 bases, and 5 bases lay outside the gene matches. CDR3 length equals 13 residues. Sample: peripheral blood. The sequence came from a man between 45 and 60 years old with acute or convalescent COVID-19. This chain connects TRBV19 to TRBJ2-7, with 7 bases lining up with TRBD1. This CDR3 is CASRETGFYEQYF. CDR3 DNA sequence: TGTGCCAGTAGAGAGACAGGGTTCTACGAGCAGTACTTC.